This note documents a single T cell receptor beta chain sequence. This clone was detected only a few times. Its antigen remains unidentified. Base qualities are not recorded, but no much larger clone differs from it by a single base. The sample originates from a study of cytomegalovirus exposure and HLA in healthy donors (dated by TCRdb to the late 2010s). About the full investigation: According to an earlier analysis of several hundred of the donors, about 180 million T cells yielded some 110 million unique TCR beta sequences and about 300 Gb of sequence data. An early release that covered fewer than 750 HLA-typed donors contained 250 to 350 gigabases of sequencing data and approximately 85 million unique TCR sequences. Among the roughly 410 genotyped donors, around 81% belonged to the genetic ancestry cluster associated with self-reported Caucasian donors. The aim of the study was to test whether cataloging public T cell receptors could identify signatures of past pathogen exposure. The study used immunosequencing to profile the T cell repertoires of around 600 subjects and linked those repertoires to cytomegalovirus serostatus. Besides the first cohort of roughly 640 subjects, a separate validation cohort made up of over 95 different subjects was used. To predict cytomegalovirus infection status, the study combined high-throughput TCR immunosequencing, statistical association of individual TCRs with disease status, and machine learning. A later analysis re-analyzed previously published TCR beta repertoires from approximately 700 donors and added high-resolution HLA genotyping to study TCR occurrence patterns. Rather than using new phenotypic data, the later analysis identified candidate immune exposures from TCR beta sequences and from how often those sequences occurred across donors. To decide whether each TCR beta V gene segment behaved as functional or pseudogenic, an earlier analysis of approximately 590 of the donors relied on high-throughput TCR beta sequencing. Donor age, sex, ethnicity and CMV serostatus were collected together with the repertoire data. A later genetic analysis took genome-wide SNP genotypes for about 55% of the 666 donors and used that subset as a discovery cohort. Every repertoire in the discovery cohort had been generated on one and the same sequencing platform. HLA typing covered class I and class II loci at four-digit resolution. The number of typed donors differed by locus: about 629-630 for A, B, C, DRB1 and DQB1; 500 to 550 for DQA1; over 600 for DPA1; and about 470 for DPB1. About 5 DR-DQ haplotypes were handled as single units for association and clustering, since linkage in the cohort was strong. On average, roughly 200,000 unique TCR beta nucleotide sequences were sequenced per donor among some 420 genotyped donors of the cohort, with roughly 18% of those sequences being non-productive. What the work shows at the level of the full study, not this receptor alone: A further reported finding was that TCR beta sequences accurately predicted the HLA-A and HLA-B alleles for most subjects in the first cohort. Because counts were too low, roughly 17 rarely observed V segments, including chromosome 9 orphons, were left out of the earlier analysis of about 500 of the donors. When HLA alleles, especially DR and DQ, strongly co-occurred, attributing TCR associations to individual alleles was difficult. Most CMV-associated TCR beta chains appeared to be HLA-restricted in a later analysis, and the HLA associations seemed to be driven largely by CMV exposure. A total of fewer than 200 TCR beta chains were listed by the study as associated with cytomegalovirus. In a later analysis, TCR association rates were found to vary across HLA loci, with the most associated TCRs seen for DRB1 alleles and the fewest for HLA-C alleles. Cytomegalovirus status was reported to be diagnosed by the classifier with high specificity and sensitivity in both the original and validation cohorts. The 87-base-pair reads could not distinguish some IMGT-functional V segments, including TRBV6-2 and TRBV6-3, so those segments were excluded. In vitro tests confirmed that a few of the cytomegalovirus-associated TCR beta chains recognize cytomegalovirus antigens. CMV serostatus was the only immune exposure information available for the cohort. A cluster of highly shared sequence variants was judged likely to represent a technical artifact of the sequencing pipeline. Across donors, most TCR sequences were observed very rarely, whereas some public TCRs were present in many individuals. In an earlier analysis of about 600 of the donors, most TCR beta V segments appeared in productive rearrangements about 87% or about 30% of the time, broadly matching IMGT annotations. The presence/absence analyses assumed that sequencing depth was roughly uniform across donors, and that assumption may not be true. Correlated functional status among segregating V segments might reflect linkage disequilibrium, but an unknown experimental factor could not be ruled out. According to a later analysis, parvovirus B19, influenza, CMV and Epstein-Barr virus appeared linked to several top co-occurrence clusters. In a later analysis, more than 15,000 TCR beta sequences were associated with specific HLA alleles at a false discovery rate of 0.05. Because HLA typing was missing for some donors at each locus, association tests included only the typed subset. In a later genetic analysis, fewer N-insertions in productive TCRs were reported among donors in an Asian-associated ancestry cluster than the roughly 710-donor mean. V-gene and J-gene trimming of TCR beta chains was associated with a missense DCLRE1C variant in a later genetic analysis, and the association was replicated in an independent cohort. The authors suggested that the approach could potentially be extended to other disease states and immunological phenotypes. In a later analysis, HLA-associated TCR beta chains were found to be more clonally expanded and to have lower generation probabilities than equally common non-associated chains. The cohort was sequenced for TCR beta chains only, and without alpha or paired-chain data the features that could be detected were limited.

The cohort was made up of under 800 healthy bone marrow donors. At the time of sampling, all cohort members were nominally healthy, though unrecorded immune exposures were likely present. The donor tested CMV seropositive and was one of the 289 seropositive cohort members. Each donor provided a peripheral blood sample, and peripheral blood mononuclear cells were used for TCR beta sequencing. The Qiagen DNeasy Blood Extraction Kit was used to extract genomic DNA from the blood cell samples. The method behind the library was the immunoSEQ multiplex PCR assay. For the multiplex PCR, a mixture combining 60 forward primers for TCR Vbeta segments and 13 reverse primers for TCR Jbeta segments was used. The CDR3 region of rearranged TCR beta genes was amplified from genomic DNA by a multiplex PCR assay. On the Illumina HiSeq System, the amplified TCR beta libraries were sequenced as 87-base-pair reads. In the source study's methods: A later analysis counted approximately 76 million unique TCR beta chains across the 550 to 750 repertoires, and some 12 million of these chains were shared by at least two donors. Raw reads were error-corrected and collapsed into unique sequences by a nearest-neighbor algorithm in which closely related sequences were merged to remove PCR and sequencing errors. Alignment of CDR3 sequences to IMGT reference sequences was used to assign V, D and J gene segments. For a sequence to be retained, a match of at least six nucleotides to both a V gene segment and a J gene segment was required. Rearrangements were classified as productive when the CDR3 lacked stop codons and remained in frame with V and J, and all other rearrangements were classified as non-productive. CDR3 was defined by IMGT convention, running from the second conserved V-encoded cysteine to the conserved J-encoded phenylalanine. In an earlier analysis of some 550 of the donors, sequences lacking an unambiguous match to a single V gene segment were excluded. In an earlier analysis of approximately 550 of the donors, V segments were called functional above 56.7% productive rearrangements and were called segregating when the between-donor standard deviation exceeded 5%. A statistical classification framework was developed to diagnose cytomegalovirus status using the catalog of TCR beta chain sequences. In a later analysis, V and J genes were assigned by comparing TCR nucleotide sequences against IMGT/GENE-DB human TR gene sequences. The TCRdist pipeline was used in a later analysis to assign CDR3 sequences and most-parsimonious VDJ recombination scenarios. In a later analysis, each TCR beta chain was defined by its CDR3 amino acid sequence together with its V-gene family, and reads lacking a unique V-gene family were excluded. To address suspected cross-contamination and a sequencing artifact, a later analysis removed roughly 580 highly shared, low-generation-probability nucleotide sequences. For each public chain, a later analysis derived a clonal expansion index from normalized ranks of inferred template counts within each repertoire. A later analysis computed generation probabilities with a VDJ recombination model fitted to out-of-frame rearrangements, and checked the results against IGoR. A later analysis scored TCR-TCR, TCR-HLA and TCR-CMV co-occurrence with hypergeometric tests, applying a repertoire-size bias correction to TCR pairs. In a later analysis, false discovery rates were estimated by permuting HLA or CMV assignments 20 times. In a later analysis, co-occurring TCRs were grouped using DBSCAN, with TCRdist sequence similarity added in when clustering inside HLA-allele-positive subsets. Co-occurrence clustering excluded repertoires with fewer than 30,000 or more than 120,000 public chains, plus five with anomalous nucleotide sharing. Not all clones reach the TCRdb copy of this immuneACCESS table, which keeps in-frame sequences only. Checked studies attribute under half of the gap to unresolved V genes and leave the rest unexplained. The V and J calls and the clone size are those of that table, but D and trimming were determined from the DNA. For this sample the table gives more than 70,000 clones, of which about 80% were detected only once. The ten largest clones add up to around 3.1% of the sample.

The germline V gene sets CDR1 to KGHSH and CDR2 to LQKENI. The cysteine opens and the phenylalanine closes a CDR3 of 13 amino acids. Just CDR3 DNA is preserved here, 39 bases in frame from base 1. Deletion took 5 bases off V and 5 bases off J, with a span of 13 bases between the germline ends. The chain links TRBV18 with TRBJ2-7, and perhaps TRBD1 as D gene, on 5 matching bases. The sequenced material came from PBMCs. This clonotype was obtained from a man aged 50 to 60 in good health and CMV-seropositive. The CDR3 has the sequence CASSSTVDHEQYF. The nucleotide sequence is given as TGTGCCAGCTCATCGACAGTCGATCACGAGCAGTACTTC.